This T cell receptor beta chain was sequenced in a study of metastatic and nonmetastatic thyroid tumors. On the study more broadly: Repertoire comparisons spanned blood and tumor or nodule tissue from malignant and benign thyroid patients.

Trimming took off 1 base at V and 0 bases at J, with 13 bases between the two ends. CDR3 size: 16 residues. The germline CDR1 and CDR2 sequences are DFQATT and SNEGSKA (reference sequence). This clone has a count of ten or more. Under the authors' procedure: A papillary thyroid cancer distant-metastasis classifier was built from CDR3 differences across clinicopathological groups. TCRdb reprocessed the PCR reads using MiXCR. TCRdb's processing, not the authors' own work, is the source of the V and J calls. The sample holds around 23,000 clones, roughly 9.8% seen once. Patients underwent thyroid surgery, and none had received any treatment before it.

The clonotype comes from a female donor with papillary thyroid cancer or a benign thyroid nodule (not recorded which). Some clones in this sample may be carry-over from other donors' samples. The J gene is TRBJ2-4, the V gene TRBV20-1; D possibly uses TRBD1 or TRBD2 (5 bases each). Sequencing was done on a sample of blood. CDR3 in amino acids: CSARAPGTGAKNIQYF. CDR3 bases: TGCAGTGCTAGAGCTCCGGGGACGGGAGCCAAAAACATTCAGTACTTC.